This TCR beta chain was recorded in a study of response to subunit inactivated influenza vaccine listed by TCRdb under 2018. Regarding the complete study: To follow how T cells responded to a trivalent subunit inactivated influenza vaccine, the researchers relied on deep quantitative profiling of the T cell receptor repertoire.

The investigation overall reported the following: According to the authors, only a limited number of new T cells may be recruited by each seasonal influenza vaccination.

A note on this clonotype: Its antigen target is currently unknown. It has no much larger one-base neighbor in the sample; base qualities were not kept.

Reading the germline V gene gives CDR1 MDHEN and CDR2 SYDVKM. Counted from cysteine to phenylalanine, this CDR3 has 12 amino acids. Only CDR3 DNA remains: 36 bases, in frame from the first base. V is cut by 2 bases and J by 9 bases, and the space between the germline ends is 8 bases. The library was made by RT-PCR. The instrument was an Illumina HiSeq 2500. TCRdb ran its own pipeline on the public reads, namely fastp trimming at Q25 and MiXCR clone calling, and kept in-frame beta chains. Here each entry gathers all rows of one CDR3 protein and keeps the most common genes and DNA. The sample records hundreds of thousands of distinct CDR3 sequences, 11% of which are singletons. The leading ten clones occupy approximately 11% of the sample. The same specimen was also included in a second study, on T cells expressing NK-cell markers. As the second study states: TCR beta cDNA libraries were made by 5'RACE template switching that added a universal primer site and unique molecular identifiers. TCR beta-chain repertoires were profiled in sorted CD3+CD56+NKG2C+, CD3+CD56+NKG2C- and CD3+CD56-NKG2C+ T-cell subsets from several donors. Among the eight sequenced donors, only one was HCMV-seronegative, while the other seven were HCMV-seropositive. To restrict sorting to alphabetaTCR-expressing T cells, an anti-gammadeltaTCR antibody was added in several experiments. In 6 or 7 donors, the dominant CD3+CD56+NKG2C+ clonotypes ranked among the top 10 CD8+ clonotypes, making up about 1.0-7.5% of CD8+ T cells. Those dominant clonotypes were again the most abundant among CD3+CD56-NKG2C+ cells in several donors, at roughly 28.3-60.1%. Whether the expanded NKG2C-expressing T cell clones were specific for HCMV antigens remained unclear. The eight sequenced donors were randomly selected healthy volunteers, three men and five women. HCMV-specific IgG was detected in serum with a commercial ELISA kit to determine HCMV serostatus. Ficoll density gradient centrifugation was used to isolate peripheral blood mononuclear cells from blood. For several donors, bulk peripheral blood T-cell repertoires were additionally sequenced from unsorted PBMC. Synthesis of cDNA was primed from the TCR beta constant segment and was followed by two consecutive PCR amplification steps. Sequencing of the libraries produced 2 x 150 bp reads on Illumina HiSeq 2000/2500, MiSeq or NextSeq. MIGEC was used to demultiplex reads and group reads by UMI, and MiTCR was used to assemble and quantify clonotypes. To exclude erroneous sequences, any TCR cDNA sequence not supported by at least two reads was discarded. Downstream repertoire analysis used the tcR package, and clonotypes were matched across fractions by CDR3 nucleotide sequence plus V segment. VDJmatch was used to annotate antigen specificity against VDJdb, with one amino acid substitution in CDR3 allowed.

This clonotype was sampled from a man aged 45 to 65 who received an inactivated influenza vaccine. Donor details come from another sample of the same person, matched by shared clones. The specimen was PBMCs from blood, collected on the day of vaccination. The V and J genes are TRBV28 and TRBJ2-1; no D gene can be assigned with confidence. The CDR3 region: CASSLNLGEQFF. The bases read TGTGCCAGCAGTTTAAATTTGGGTGAGCAGTTCTTC. The variable domain in full, with residues beyond the CDR3 obtained from the reference TRBV28 and TRBJ2-1 genes, is DVKVTQSSRYLVKRTGEKVFLECVQDMDHENMFWYRQDPGLGLRLIYFSYDVKMKEKGDIPEGYSVSREKKERFSLILESASTNQTSMYLCASSLNLGEQFFGPGTRLTVL.